The 23 T cell receptor beta chains listed next were all sequenced from one sample in a study of Graves' ophthalmopathy and Graves' hyperthyroidism. Transcripts of RNA were the source for amplifying TCR beta CDR3 regions. In the first round, RT-PCR was carried out with HTBI primers, and a multiplex PCR formed the second round. MiXCR, run by TCRdb on the multiplex PCR reads, gives a single entry per CDR3 protein. The table has some 370,000 distinct CDR3 sequences, approximately 18% seen once; the top ten hold 2% to 2.5%. What was sequenced was peripheral blood. These receptors all come from an adult woman with stable Graves' hyperthyroidism.

The gene calls are TRBV12-3 or TRBV12-4 and TRBJ2-7, with 7 bases lining up with TRBD1. The CDR3 totals 14 residues. The trim removed 5 bases at V and 3 bases at J, leaving 7 bases unmatched. The CDR3 is CASSPTGTVYEQYF. The DNA of the CDR3 is TGTGCCAGCAGTCCCACCGGGACAGTCTACGAGCAGTACTTC.

This clonotype was observed many times. The CDR3, as DNA: TGCGCCAGCAGCAGATCGACAGGGCCCCAATATGGCTACACCTTC. It encodes CASSRSTGPQYGYTF. The chain joins TRBV5-1 to TRBJ1-2; 7 positions agree with TRBD1. Germline V gene lookup returns CDR1 SGHRS and CDR2 YFSETQ. J was trimmed by 5 bases and V by 4 bases; bases with no gene match: 11. This CDR3 has 15 amino acids.

The sample holds many counts of this clonotype. This chain connects TRBV19 to TRBJ1-5; D gene uncertain. Trimming cost V 4 bases and J 0 bases, with 16 bases left between them. In germline, CDR1 is LNHDA, CDR2 SQIVND (reference sequence). The CDR3 has 17 amino acids. The chain's CDR3 is CASSTLDRTDSNQPQHF. The CDR3 region has the DNA TGTGCCAGTAGTACCCTGGATCGGACGGATAGCAATCAGCCCCAGCATTTT. Using reference TRBV19 and TRBJ1-5 for the parts outside the CDR3, the full variable domain is DGGITQSPKYLFRKEGQNVTLSCEQNLNHDAMYWYRQDPGQGLRLIYYSQIVNDFQKGDIAEGYSVSREKKESFPLTVTSAQKNPTAFYLCASSTLDRTDSNQPQHFGDGTRLSIL.

This clonotype was picked up many times. The chain uses TRBV4-1 and TRBJ2-5; 12 nucleotides align to TRBD1. V was pared by 3 bases and J by 5 bases, with 4 bases of the junction left unmatched. This CDR3 contains 15 residues. Germline CDR1 MGHRA, CDR2 YSYEKL. The CDR3 protein is CASSQGQGADETQYF. The CDR3 DNA reads as TGCGCCAGCAGCCAGGGACAGGGGGCGGACGAGACCCAGTACTTC.

Many counts were recorded for this clonotype. This sequence joins TRBV28 and TRBJ1-3; 7 bases map to TRBD1. CDR3 length equals 16 residues. Germline V gene sequence: CDR1 MDHEN, CDR2 SYDVKM. The ends lost 3 bases at V and 0 bases at J; junction bases unmatched: 5. CDR3 nucleotide sequence: TGTGCCAGCAGTTTCGGACAGGCCTACTCTGGAAACACCATATATTTT. Translation gives CASSFGQAYSGNTIYF.

This clonotype was found many times. The chain couples TRBV19 to TRBJ1-1; D gene ambiguous. Between the trimmed V and J ends, which lost 5 bases and 3 bases, there was a span of 10 bases. The CDR3 runs to 13 residues. Germline CDR1 is LNHDA and CDR2 is SQIVND (reference sequence). CDR3 loop: CASSPGLDTEAFF. The CDR3 bases are TGTGCCAGTAGTCCGGGCCTGGACACTGAAGCTTTCTTT.

This clonotype has a handful of counts. The chain joins TRBV28 to TRBJ1-3, with D perhaps TRBD1 (6 bases). The germline V and J ends were trimmed by 3 bases and 16 bases, with 22 bases remaining between them. The CDR3 length is 14 residues. The germline V gene has CDR1 MDHEN and CDR2 SYDVKM. CDR3 in DNA: TGTGCCAGCAGTTTCCCGCAGGGGAGGTGGTTTCTGTATTTT. The encoded protein is CASSFPQGRWFLYF.

This clonotype was seen many times. V gene TRBV19 combines with J gene TRBJ1-5; D perhaps matches TRBD1 (6 bases). V was clipped by 8 bases and J by 4 bases, with 15 bases between them. Germline-derived CDR1 and CDR2 are LNHDA and SQIVND (reference sequence). The CDR3 has 14 amino acids. The DNA of the CDR3 is TGTGCCAGTGGGGGGCAGGGGCGTAATCAGCCCCAGCATTTT. This sequence encodes CASGGQGRNQPQHF.

The V gene is TRBV12-3 or TRBV12-4, the J gene TRBJ1-6; no reliable D call. This CDR3 comprises 12 residues. The V end lost 6 bases, the J end lost 9 bases, and 9 bases lay between the germline ends. The CDR3 DNA sequence: TGTGCCAGCAGGGAGGGAGTTTCACCCCTCCACTTT. It is translated as CASREGVSPLHF.

This clonotype was picked up many times. The J gene is TRBJ1-1, the V gene TRBV12-3 or TRBV12-4; D call uncertain. V was pared by 3 bases and J by 7 bases, with 12 bases between. The CDR3 consists of 13 residues. The CDR3 protein is CASSFTRAGEAFF. The CDR3 nucleotides are TGTGCCAGCAGTTTCACCCGGGCGGGTGAAGCTTTCTTT.

This clonotype was counted ten times or more. This rearrangement joins TRBV6-2 or TRBV6-3 to TRBJ1-1; possible D gene TRBD1, 6 bases. Trimming removed 10 bases at V and 1 base at J, with 13 bases between. CDR1 and CDR2 from the germline V gene are MNHEY and SVGEGT. There are 13 residues in the CDR3. CDR3 in DNA: TGTGCCATCGCGGGACACCAGAACACTGAAGCTTTCTTT. Protein: CAIAGHQNTEAFF.

This clonotype showed up many times. Since a much larger clone is just one base distant, this may be a read error. The rearrangement joins TRBV6-2 or TRBV6-3 to TRBJ1-1, with D perhaps matching TRBD1 (5 bases). Germline CDR1 reads MNHEY; CDR2 reads SVGEGT. This CDR3 spans 14 amino acids. Written as DNA, the CDR3 is TGTGCCAGCAGTTTGGACACGAGCCTTCCTGAAGCTCTCTTT. This encodes CASSLDTSLPEALF.

This clonotype was counted ten times or more. V and J are TRBV12-3 or TRBV12-4 and TRBJ2-2; D is perhaps TRBD2 (7 bases). The CDR3 runs 16 residues. V lost 7 bases to trimming and J lost 0 bases, with 15 bases between them. CDR3 in amino acids: CASNSGRTANTGELFF. The CDR3 nucleotides read TGTGCCAGCAACTCCGGGAGGACAGCGAACACCGGGGAGCTGTTTTTT.

This clonotype was detected many times. The chain carries TRBV4-2 and TRBJ2-7, with D possibly matching TRBD2 (6 bases). V lost 1 base and J lost 2, with 12 bases in between. There are 15 residues in the CDR3. The germline CDR1 and CDR2 sequences are LGHNA and YNFKEQ. The CDR3 loop reads CASSQAPGGTYEQYF. The CDR3 DNA reads TGTGCCAGCAGCCAAGCACCCGGCGGGACCTACGAGCAGTACTTC.

The V call is TRBV6-5, the J call TRBJ1-1, with D perhaps TRBD1 (6 bases). Trimming took 4 bases from V and 11 from J, leaving 20 bases between them. The CDR3 has 14 residues. CDR1 and CDR2 from the germline V gene are MNHEY and SVGAGI. The CDR3 sequence: CASSWGTGKGSAFF. The CDR3 bases are TGTGCCAGCAGTTGGGGAACAGGGAAGGGTAGCGCTTTCTTT.

With regard to this clonotype: The junction departs from germline at one end; a sequencing error may be responsible. The chain uses TRBV12-3 or TRBV12-4 and TRBJ2-5, with 12 bases identical to TRBD2. The CDR3 runs 14 residues. The CDR3 region is CTSSLLAGGLTQYF. In DNA, the CDR3 is TGTACCAGCAGTTTACTAGCGGGAGGCCTGACCCAGTACTTC.

A few counts support this clonotype. The V call is TRBV6-5, the J call TRBJ2-2, with 8 positions matching TRBD1. Germline V gene sequence: CDR1 MNHEY, CDR2 SVGAGI. V was pared by 2 bases and J by 6 bases, with 8 bases of the junction left unmatched. The CDR3 totals 16 residues. The CDR3 nucleotides are TGTGCCAGCAGTTACCCGAAACAGGGGGTGGCCGGGGAGCTGTTTTTT. This codes for CASSYPKQGVAGELFF.

This clonotype was seen ten or more times. The chain uses TRBV28 and TRBJ2-7, with a weak D call TRBD1 (7 bases). V lost 6 bases to trimming and J lost 0 bases, with 12 bases between them. This CDR3 is built from 14 residues. Germline V gene sequence: CDR1 MDHEN, CDR2 SYDVKM. CDR3 sequence: CASREGQSSYEQYF. The CDR3 nucleotides are TGTGCCAGCAGGGAGGGACAGTCCTCCTACGAGCAGTACTTC.

This clonotype showed up many times. The chain uses TRBV28 and TRBJ2-4; unclear D gene. V was clipped by 3 bases and J by 5 bases, with 5 bases between them. Germline lookup yields CDR1 MDHEN and CDR2 SYDVKM. The CDR3 consists of 12 residues. The CDR3 loop is CASSFVENIQYF. The CDR3 DNA is TGTGCCAGCAGTTTCGTAGAAAACATTCAGTACTTC.

This clonotype has at least ten counts. This chain links TRBV10-1 with TRBJ1-2; weak D call: TRBD1 (5 bases). This CDR3 comprises 13 residues. V lost 2 bases and J lost 4, with 8 bases in between. Germline CDR1 and CDR2: WNHNN and SYGVQD (reference sequence). The CDR3 DNA reads TGCGCCAGCAGTGAGACGGGGGGCTATGGCTACACCTTC. Residues: CASSETGGYGYTF.

This clonotype occurred many times. V is TRBV11-1 and J is TRBJ1-1; D remains unclear. This CDR3 has 14 amino acids. Germline V gene data show CDR1 as SGHAT and CDR2 as FQDESV (reference sequence). Trimming removed 3 bases at V and 3 bases at J, with 11 bases between. The CDR3 is CASSLDGTYTEAFF. The CDR3 DNA sequence: TGTGCCAGCAGCTTGGACGGTACCTACACTGAAGCTTTCTTT.

The J gene is TRBJ2-7, the V gene TRBV10-3; 9 nucleotides agree with TRBD2. Losses at the gene ends were 6 bases for V and 6 bases for J; bases not matched to a gene: 9. Germline V CDR1 and CDR2: ENHRY, SYGVKD. The length of the CDR3 is 14 residues. Here the CDR3 DNA reads TGTGCCATCAGCGATAGCGGGAGATCTAGCGAGCAGTACTTC. Protein sequence: CAISDSGRSSEQYF.

The rearrangement joins TRBV19 to TRBJ2-4, with 12 bases that match TRBD2. J lost 4 bases, V lost 5 bases, and 6 bases had no gene match. CDR1 is LNHDA, CDR2 SQIVND, per germline (reference sequence). The length of the CDR3 is 16 residues. Here the CDR3 reads CASSPRTSGNKNIQYF. CDR3 nucleotide sequence: TGTGCCAGTAGTCCTAGGACTAGCGGGAATAAAAACATTCAGTACTTC.